Relative to its sample, the clone carrying this T cell receptor beta chain is medium-sized (0.01 to 0.1%). The target antigen is unknown. The ends were cut back, 2 bases at V and 2 bases at J, with 10 bases in the middle. Germline CDR1 reads MGHRA; CDR2 reads YSYEKL. CDR3 length: 15 amino acids. Sequencing used immunoSEQ multiplex PCR; TCRdb keeps in-frame clones, though not all of them. The data show approximately 60,000 clones, with about 90% seen just once and 3% to 4.5% held by the top ten. These data are taken from a study of pediatric ulcerative colitis. Whole-study findings and limits: A couple of patients' blood samples yielded substantially fewer templates. In rectum, acute severe colitis had expanded clones and less diversity.

Colonoscopy and blood draw happened at the same time. This sequence joins TRBV4-1 and TRBJ1-5; unclear D gene. The sequenced sample consisted of blood. The clonotype was recovered from a boy younger than 18 with severe ulcerative colitis. The CDR3 nucleotides read TGCGCCAGCAGCCAATTGGCGACGGGCAATCAGCCCCAGCATTTT. This gives the protein CASSQLATGNQPQHF.